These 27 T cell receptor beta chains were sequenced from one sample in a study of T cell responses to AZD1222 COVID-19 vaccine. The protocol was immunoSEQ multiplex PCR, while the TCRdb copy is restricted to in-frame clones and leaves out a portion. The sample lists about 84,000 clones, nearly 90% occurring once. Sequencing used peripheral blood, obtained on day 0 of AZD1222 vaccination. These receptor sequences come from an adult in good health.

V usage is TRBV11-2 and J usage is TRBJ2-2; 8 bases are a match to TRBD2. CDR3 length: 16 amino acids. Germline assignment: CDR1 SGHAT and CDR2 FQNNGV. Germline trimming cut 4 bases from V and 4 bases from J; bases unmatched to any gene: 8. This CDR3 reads CASSSPGLVSTGELFF. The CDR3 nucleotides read TGTGCCAGCAGCTCACCGGGACTAGTAAGCACCGGGGAGCTGTTTTTT.

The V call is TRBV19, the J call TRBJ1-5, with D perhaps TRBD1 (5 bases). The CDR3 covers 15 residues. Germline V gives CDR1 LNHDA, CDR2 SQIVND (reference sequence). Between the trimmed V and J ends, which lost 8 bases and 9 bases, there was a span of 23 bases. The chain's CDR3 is CASRGTGREFSPQHF. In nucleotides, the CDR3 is TGTGCCAGTCGAGGGACCGGGAGGGAATTCTCGCCCCAGCATTTT. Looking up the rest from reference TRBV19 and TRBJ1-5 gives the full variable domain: DGGITQSPKYLFRKEGQNVTLSCEQNLNHDAMYWYRQDPGQGLRLIYYSQIVNDFQKGDIAEGYSVSREKKESFPLTVTSAQKNPTAFYLCASRGTGREFSPQHFGDGTRLSIL.

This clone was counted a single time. The chain's CDR3 is CASSVAGINSPLHF. DNA of the CDR3: TGTGCCAGCAGCGTGGCAGGGATTAATTCACCCCTCCACTTT. The rearrangement uses TRBV7-8 and TRBJ1-6; TRBD1 might be the D (5 bases). V dropped 5 bases and J dropped 6 bases, with 11 bases sitting between them. Germline V gene sequence: CDR1 SGHVS, CDR2 FQNEAQ. The CDR3 runs to 14 residues.

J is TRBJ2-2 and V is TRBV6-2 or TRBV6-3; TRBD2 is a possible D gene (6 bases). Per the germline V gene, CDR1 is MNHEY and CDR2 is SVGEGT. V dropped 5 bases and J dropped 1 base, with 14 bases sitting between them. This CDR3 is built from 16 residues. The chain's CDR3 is CASSQTRLENTGELFF. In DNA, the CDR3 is TGTGCCAGCAGTCAAACCCGACTAGAGAACACCGGGGAGCTGTTTTTT.

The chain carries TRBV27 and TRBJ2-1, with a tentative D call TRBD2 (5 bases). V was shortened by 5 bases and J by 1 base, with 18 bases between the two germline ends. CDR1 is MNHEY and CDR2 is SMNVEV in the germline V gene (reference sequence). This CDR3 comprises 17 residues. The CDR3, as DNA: TGTGCCAGCAGTCCCGAGGACTGGTCCGGATCCTACAATGAGCAGTTCTTC. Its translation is CASSPEDWSGSYNEQFF.

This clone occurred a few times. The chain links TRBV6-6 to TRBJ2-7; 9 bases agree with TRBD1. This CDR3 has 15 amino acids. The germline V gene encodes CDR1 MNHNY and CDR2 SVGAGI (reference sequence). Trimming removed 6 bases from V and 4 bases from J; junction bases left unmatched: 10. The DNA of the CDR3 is TGTGCCAGCAGCGACTTACAGGGGGCGCGGTACGAGCAGTACTTC. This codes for CASSDLQGARYEQYF.

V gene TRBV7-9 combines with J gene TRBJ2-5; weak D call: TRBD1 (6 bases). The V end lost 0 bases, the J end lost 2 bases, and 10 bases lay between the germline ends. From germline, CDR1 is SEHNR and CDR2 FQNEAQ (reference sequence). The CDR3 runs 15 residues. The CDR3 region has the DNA TGTGCCAGCAGCTTAGCCGGACAGCCACAAGAGACCCAGTACTTC. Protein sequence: CASSLAGQPQETQYF.

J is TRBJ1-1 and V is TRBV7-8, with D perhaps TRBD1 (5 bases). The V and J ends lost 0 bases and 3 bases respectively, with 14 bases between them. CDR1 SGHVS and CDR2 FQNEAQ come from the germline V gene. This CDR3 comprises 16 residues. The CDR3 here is CASSLAGGGRDTEAFF. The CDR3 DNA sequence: TGTGCCAGCAGCTTAGCGGGTGGGGGAAGGGACACTGAAGCTTTCTTT.

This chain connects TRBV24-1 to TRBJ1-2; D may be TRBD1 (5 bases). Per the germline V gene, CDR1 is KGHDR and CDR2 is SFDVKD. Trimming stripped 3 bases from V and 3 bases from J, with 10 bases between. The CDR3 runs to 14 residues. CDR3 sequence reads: CATSDGHEDYGYTF. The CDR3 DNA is TGTGCCACCAGTGATGGACACGAGGACTATGGCTACACCTTC.

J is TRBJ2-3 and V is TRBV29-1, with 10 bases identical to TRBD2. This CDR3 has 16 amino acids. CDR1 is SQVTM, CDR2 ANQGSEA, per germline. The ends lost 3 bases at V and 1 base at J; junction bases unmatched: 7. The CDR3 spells CSVDSFGTSGTDTQYF. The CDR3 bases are TGCAGCGTTGACTCTTTTGGGACTAGCGGCACAGATACGCAGTATTTT.

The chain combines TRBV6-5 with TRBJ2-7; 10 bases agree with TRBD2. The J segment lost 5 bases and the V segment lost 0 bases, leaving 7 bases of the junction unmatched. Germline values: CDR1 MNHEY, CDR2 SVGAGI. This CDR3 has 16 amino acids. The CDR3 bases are TGTGCCAGCAGTTACTCGAGGCCTAGCGGGAGCCACGAGCAGTACTTC. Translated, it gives CASSYSRPSGSHEQYF.

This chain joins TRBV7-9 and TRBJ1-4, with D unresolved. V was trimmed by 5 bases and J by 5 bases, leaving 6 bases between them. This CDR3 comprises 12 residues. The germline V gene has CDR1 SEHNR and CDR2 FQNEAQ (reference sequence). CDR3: CASSKDNEKLFF. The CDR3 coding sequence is TGTGCCAGCAGCAAGGACAATGAAAAACTGTTTTTT.

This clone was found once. CDR3 residues: CASSSSGTLPETQYF. CDR3 DNA: TGTGCCAGCAGCTCTAGCGGTACCCTCCCAGAGACCCAGTACTTC. The V gene is TRBV7-9, the J gene TRBJ2-5; 7 positions match TRBD2. The CDR3 has 15 residues. Looked up from germline, CDR1 is SEHNR and CDR2 is FQNEAQ (reference sequence). V was pared by 4 bases and J by 4 bases, with 9 bases of the junction left unmatched.

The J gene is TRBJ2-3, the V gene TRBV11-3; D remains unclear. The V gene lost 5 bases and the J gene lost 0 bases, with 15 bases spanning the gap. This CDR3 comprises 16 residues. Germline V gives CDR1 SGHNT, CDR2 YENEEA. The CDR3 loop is CASSPTYTPSTDTQYF. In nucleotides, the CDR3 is TGTGCCAGCAGCCCGACCTACACCCCTAGCACAGATACGCAGTATTTT.

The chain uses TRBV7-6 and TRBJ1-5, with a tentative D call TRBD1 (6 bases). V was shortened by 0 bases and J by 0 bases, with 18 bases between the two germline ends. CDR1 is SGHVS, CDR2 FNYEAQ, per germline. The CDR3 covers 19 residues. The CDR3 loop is CASSLAGQFGGYSNQPQHF. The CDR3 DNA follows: TGTGCCAGCAGCTTAGCCGGACAGTTTGGAGGTTATAGCAATCAGCCCCAGCATTTT.

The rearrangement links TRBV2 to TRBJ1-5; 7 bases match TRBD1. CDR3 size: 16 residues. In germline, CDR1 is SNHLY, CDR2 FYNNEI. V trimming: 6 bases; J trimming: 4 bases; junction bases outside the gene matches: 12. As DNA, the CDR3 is TGTGCCAGCAGCTTCCAGGGAGGGGGCGCAAATCAGCCCCAGCATTTT. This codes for CASSFQGGGANQPQHF.

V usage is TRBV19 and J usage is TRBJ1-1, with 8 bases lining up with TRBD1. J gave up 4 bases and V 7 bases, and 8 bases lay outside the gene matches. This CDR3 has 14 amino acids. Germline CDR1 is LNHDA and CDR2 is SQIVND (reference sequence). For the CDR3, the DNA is TGTGCCAGTATCGGAGGACAGGGTTCCACTGAAGCTTTCTTT. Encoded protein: CASIGGQGSTEAFF.

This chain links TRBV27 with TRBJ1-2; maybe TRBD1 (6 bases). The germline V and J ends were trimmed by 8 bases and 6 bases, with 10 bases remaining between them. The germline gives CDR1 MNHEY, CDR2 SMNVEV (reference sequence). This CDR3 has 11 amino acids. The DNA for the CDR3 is TGTGCCAGCCTAGGGGGGGATGGCTACACCTTC. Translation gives CASLGGDGYTF.

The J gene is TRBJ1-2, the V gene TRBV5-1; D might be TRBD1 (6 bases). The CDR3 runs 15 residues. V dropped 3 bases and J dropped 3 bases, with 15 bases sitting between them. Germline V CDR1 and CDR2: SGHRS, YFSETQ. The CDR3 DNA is TGCGCCAGCAGCTGGGACTTGACAGGAGACTATGGCTACACCTTC. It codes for CASSWDLTGDYGYTF.

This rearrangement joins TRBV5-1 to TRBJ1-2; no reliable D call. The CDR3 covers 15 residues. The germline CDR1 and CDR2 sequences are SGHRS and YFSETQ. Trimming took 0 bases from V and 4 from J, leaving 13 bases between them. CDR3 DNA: TGCGCCAGCAGCTTGGACAGATTTATGACCTATGGCTACACCTTC. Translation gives CASSLDRFMTYGYTF.

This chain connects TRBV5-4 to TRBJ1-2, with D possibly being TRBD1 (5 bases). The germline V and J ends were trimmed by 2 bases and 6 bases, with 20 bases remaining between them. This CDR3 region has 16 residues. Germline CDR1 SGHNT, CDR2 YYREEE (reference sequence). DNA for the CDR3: TGTGCCAGCAGCTTTGGCGGGACCGGGGGACTCCATGGCTACACCTTC. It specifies CASSFGGTGGLHGYTF.

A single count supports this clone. The CDR3 DNA reads TGCAGCGCCAAGACAGGGGAGAACTATGGCTACACCTTC. Its protein is CSAKTGENYGYTF. The rearrangement links TRBV29-1 to TRBJ1-2; 8 positions match TRBD1. The CDR3 has 13 amino acids. Germline V CDR1 and CDR2: SQVTM, ANQGSEA. V lost 7 bases, J lost 2 bases, and 6 bases stayed unmatched.

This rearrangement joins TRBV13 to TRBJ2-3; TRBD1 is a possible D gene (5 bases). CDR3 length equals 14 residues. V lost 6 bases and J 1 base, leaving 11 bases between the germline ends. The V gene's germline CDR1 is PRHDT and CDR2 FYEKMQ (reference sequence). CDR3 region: CASSPRGRTDTQYF. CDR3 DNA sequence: TGTGCCAGCAGTCCTAGGGGCCGCACAGATACGCAGTATTTT.

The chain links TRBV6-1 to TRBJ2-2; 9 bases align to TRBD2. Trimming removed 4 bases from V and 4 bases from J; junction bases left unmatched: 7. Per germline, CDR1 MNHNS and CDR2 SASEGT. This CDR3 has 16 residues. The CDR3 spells CASSVGTSWGTGELFF. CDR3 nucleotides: TGTGCCAGCAGTGTGGGGACTAGCTGGGGCACCGGGGAGCTGTTTTTT.

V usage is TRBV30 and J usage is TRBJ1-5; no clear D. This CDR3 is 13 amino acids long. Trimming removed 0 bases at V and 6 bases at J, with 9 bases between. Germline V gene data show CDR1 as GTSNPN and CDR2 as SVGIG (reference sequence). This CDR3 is CAWSVSDTQPQHF. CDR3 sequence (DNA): TGTGCCTGGAGTGTGTCTGATACTCAGCCCCAGCATTTT.

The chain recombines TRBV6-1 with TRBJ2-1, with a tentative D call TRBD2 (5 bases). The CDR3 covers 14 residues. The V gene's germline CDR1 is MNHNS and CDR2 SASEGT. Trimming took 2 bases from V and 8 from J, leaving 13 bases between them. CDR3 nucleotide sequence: TGTGCCAGCAGTGAAAGCGGTCTTAGGGATGAGCAGTTCTTC. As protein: CASSESGLRDEQFF.

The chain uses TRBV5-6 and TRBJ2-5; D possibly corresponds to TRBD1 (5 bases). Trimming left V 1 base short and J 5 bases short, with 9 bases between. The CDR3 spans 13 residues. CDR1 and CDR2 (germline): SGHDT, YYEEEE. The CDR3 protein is CASSLSGPETQYF. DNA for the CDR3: TGTGCCAGCAGCTTGTCAGGGCCGGAGACCCAGTACTTC.